This T cell receptor beta chain was profiled in a study of blood T cell repertoires in COVID-19. Overall study: Spain, Italy and the United States supplied samples that represented acute and convalescent COVID-19.

Everyone who took part was roughly 18 to 89 years old, and they came from about two dozen US areas. Cohort placement rested on clinical history that participants reported themselves. The CDR3 sequence is 14 residues long. Trimming removed 0 bases at V and 4 bases at J, with 10 bases between. The V gene's germline CDR1 is SGHTA and CDR2 FQGNSA. Authors' analysis steps: Amplified reference gene primers provided the basis for estimating nucleated cell counts. Here immunoSEQ multiplex PCR was the method, and the copy in TCRdb shows in-frame clones only, minus some. That table gives V, J and clone size, and the DNA gave D and trimming. This repertoire shows approximately 140,000 clones, roughly 86% found once; its top ten account for 3% to 4%.

Material: PBMCs or T cells enriched from blood (not recorded which). The chain recombines TRBV7-2 with TRBJ2-7; D gene ambiguous. The receptor comes from a woman aged 50 to 65 with acute COVID-19. CDR3 DNA sequence: TGTGCCAGCAGCTTAGCCCGGTTGAGTTACGAGCAGTACTTC. This translates into CASSLARLSYEQYF. Using reference TRBV7-2 and TRBJ2-7 for the parts outside the CDR3, the full variable domain is GAGVSQSPSNKVTEKGKDVELRCDPISGHTALYWYRQSLGQGLEFLIYFQGNSAPDKSGLPSDRFSAERTGGSVSTLTIQRTQQEDSAVYLCASSLARLSYEQYFGPGTRLTVT.